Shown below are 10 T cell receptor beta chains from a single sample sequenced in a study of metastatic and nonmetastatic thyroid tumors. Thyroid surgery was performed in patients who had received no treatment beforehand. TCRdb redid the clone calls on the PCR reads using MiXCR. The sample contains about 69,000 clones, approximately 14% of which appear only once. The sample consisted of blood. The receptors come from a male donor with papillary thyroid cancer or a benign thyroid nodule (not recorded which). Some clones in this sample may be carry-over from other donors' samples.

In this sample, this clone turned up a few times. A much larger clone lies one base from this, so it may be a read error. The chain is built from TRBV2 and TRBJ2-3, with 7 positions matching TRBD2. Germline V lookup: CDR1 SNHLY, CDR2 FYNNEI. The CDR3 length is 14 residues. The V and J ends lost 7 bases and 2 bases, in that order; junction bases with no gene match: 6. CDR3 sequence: CASKAGSNTDTQYF. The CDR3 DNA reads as TGTGCCAGCAAAGCGGGAAGTAACACAGATACGCAGTATTTT.

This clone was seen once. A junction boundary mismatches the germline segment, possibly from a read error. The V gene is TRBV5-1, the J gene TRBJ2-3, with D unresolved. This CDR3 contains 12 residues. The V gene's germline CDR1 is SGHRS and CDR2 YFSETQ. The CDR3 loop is CASSFSADTQYF. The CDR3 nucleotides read TGTGCCAGCAGCTTTTCAGCAGATACGCAGTATTTT.

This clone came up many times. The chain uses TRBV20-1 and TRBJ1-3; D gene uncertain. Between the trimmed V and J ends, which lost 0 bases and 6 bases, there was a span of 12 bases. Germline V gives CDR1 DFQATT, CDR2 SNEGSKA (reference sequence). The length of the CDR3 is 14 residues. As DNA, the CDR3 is TGCAGTGCTAGAGATGCGGGAGGCGAAAACACCATATATTTT. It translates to CSARDAGGENTIYF.

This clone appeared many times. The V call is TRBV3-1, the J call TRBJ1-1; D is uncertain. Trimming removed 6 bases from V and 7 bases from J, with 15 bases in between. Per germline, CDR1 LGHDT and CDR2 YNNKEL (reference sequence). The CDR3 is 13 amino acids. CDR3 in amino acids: CASRAGRVDEAFF. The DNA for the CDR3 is TGTGCCAGCAGGGCCGGACGGGTTGATGAAGCTTTCTTT.

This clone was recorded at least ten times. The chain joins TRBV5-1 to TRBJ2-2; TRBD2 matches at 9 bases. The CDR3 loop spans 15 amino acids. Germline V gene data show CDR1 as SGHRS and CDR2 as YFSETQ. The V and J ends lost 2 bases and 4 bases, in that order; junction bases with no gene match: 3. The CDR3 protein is CASSFLAGSTGELFF. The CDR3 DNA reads TGCGCCAGCAGCTTTCTAGCGGGGAGCACCGGGGAGCTGTTTTTT.

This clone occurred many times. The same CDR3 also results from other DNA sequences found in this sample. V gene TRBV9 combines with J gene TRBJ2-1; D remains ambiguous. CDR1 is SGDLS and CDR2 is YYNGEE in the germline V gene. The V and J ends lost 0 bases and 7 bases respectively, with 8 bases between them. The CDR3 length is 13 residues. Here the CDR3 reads CASSVGMVNEQFF. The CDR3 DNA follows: TGTGCCAGCAGCGTAGGTATGGTGAATGAGCAGTTCTTC.

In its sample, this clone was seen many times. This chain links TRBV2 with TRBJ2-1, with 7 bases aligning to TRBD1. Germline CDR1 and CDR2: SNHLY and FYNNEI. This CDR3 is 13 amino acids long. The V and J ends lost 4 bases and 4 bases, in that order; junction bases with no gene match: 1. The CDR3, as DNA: TGTGCCAGCAGTGCGGGACAGTACAATGAGCAGTTCTTC. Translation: CASSAGQYNEQFF.

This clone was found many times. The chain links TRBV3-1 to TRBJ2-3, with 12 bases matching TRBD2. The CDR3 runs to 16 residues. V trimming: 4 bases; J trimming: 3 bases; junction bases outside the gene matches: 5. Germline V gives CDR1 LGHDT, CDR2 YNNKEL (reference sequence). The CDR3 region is CASSPWTSGETDTQYF. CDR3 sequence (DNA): TGTGCCAGCAGCCCTTGGACTAGCGGGGAGACAGATACGCAGTATTTT.

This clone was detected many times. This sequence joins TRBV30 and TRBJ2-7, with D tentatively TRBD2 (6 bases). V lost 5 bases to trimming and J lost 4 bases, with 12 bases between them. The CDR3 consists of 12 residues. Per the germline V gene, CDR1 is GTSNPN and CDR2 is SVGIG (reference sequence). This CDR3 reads CAWGLGGYEQYF. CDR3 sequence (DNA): TGTGCCTGGGGCCTGGGAGGATACGAGCAGTACTTC.

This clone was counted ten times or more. For the CDR3, the DNA is TGTGCCAGCAGCTTTTGGACTAGTTCCTATGAGCAGTTCTTC. Translated, it gives CASSFWTSSYEQFF. This rearrangement joins TRBV11-1 to TRBJ2-1; TRBD2 matches 7 bases. Trimming cost V 3 bases and J 8 bases; bases outside gene matches: 7. This CDR3 has 14 amino acids. Germline V gives CDR1 SGHAT, CDR2 FQDESV (reference sequence).